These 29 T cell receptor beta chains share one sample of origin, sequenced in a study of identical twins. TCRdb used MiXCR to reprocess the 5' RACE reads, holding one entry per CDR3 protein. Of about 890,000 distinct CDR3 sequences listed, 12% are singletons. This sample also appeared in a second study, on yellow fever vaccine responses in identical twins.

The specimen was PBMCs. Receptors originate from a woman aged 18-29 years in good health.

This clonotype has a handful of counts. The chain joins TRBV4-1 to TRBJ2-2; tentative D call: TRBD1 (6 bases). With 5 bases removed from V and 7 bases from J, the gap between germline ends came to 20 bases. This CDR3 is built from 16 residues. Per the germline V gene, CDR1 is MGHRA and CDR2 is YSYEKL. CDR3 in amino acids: CASSTSPHRDGGELFF. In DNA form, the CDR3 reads TGCGCCAGCAGCACCTCCCCCCACAGGGATGGCGGGGAGCTGTTTTTT.

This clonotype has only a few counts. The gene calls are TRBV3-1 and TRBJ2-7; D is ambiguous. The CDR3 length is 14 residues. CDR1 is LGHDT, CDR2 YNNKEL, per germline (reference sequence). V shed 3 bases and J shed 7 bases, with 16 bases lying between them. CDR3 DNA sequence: TGTGCCAGCAGCCACGCCTCAATCAGATCTGAGCAGTACTTC. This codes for CASSHASIRSEQYF.

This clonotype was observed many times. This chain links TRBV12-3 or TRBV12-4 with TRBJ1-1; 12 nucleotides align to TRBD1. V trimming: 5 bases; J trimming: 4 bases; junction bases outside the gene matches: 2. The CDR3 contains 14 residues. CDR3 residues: CASSRDRGRTEAFF. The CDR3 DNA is TGTGCCAGCAGTAGGGACAGGGGGCGCACTGAAGCTTTCTTT.

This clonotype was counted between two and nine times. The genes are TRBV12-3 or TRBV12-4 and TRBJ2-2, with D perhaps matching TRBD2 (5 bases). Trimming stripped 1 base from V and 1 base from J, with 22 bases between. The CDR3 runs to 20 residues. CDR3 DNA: TGTGCCAGCAGTTTAGTTTTCGGAAGACGACGGGAAATGAACACCGGGGAGCTGTTTTTT. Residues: CASSLVFGRRREMNTGELFF.

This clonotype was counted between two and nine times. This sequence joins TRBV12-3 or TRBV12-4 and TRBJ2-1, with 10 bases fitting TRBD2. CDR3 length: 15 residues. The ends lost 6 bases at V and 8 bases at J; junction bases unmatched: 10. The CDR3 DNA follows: TGTGCCAGCAGCCGCCCTCCTAGCGGGAGTGATGAGCAGTTCTTC. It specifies CASSRPPSGSDEQFF.

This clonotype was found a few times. Here the CDR3 DNA reads TGTGCCAGCAAGAAAAGCGGGGTTGACGAGCAGTACGTC. It specifies CASKKSGVDEQYV. V gene TRBV27 combines with J gene TRBJ2-7, with 7 bases that match TRBD2. Trimming at V came to 7 bases and at J to 5 bases, leaving 8 bases not matched to a gene. CDR3 size: 13 residues. Germline assignment: CDR1 MNHEY and CDR2 SMNVEV (reference sequence).

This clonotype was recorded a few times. CDR3 protein: CASSPTGLAEQYF. The CDR3 nucleotides are TGTGCCAGCAGCCCTACGGGGCTTGCCGAGCAGTACTTC. The rearrangement uses TRBV12-3 or TRBV12-4 and TRBJ2-7, with D perhaps being TRBD1 or TRBD2 (5 bases each). This CDR3 is 13 amino acids long. V was cut by 6 bases and J by 6 bases, with 15 bases left in between.

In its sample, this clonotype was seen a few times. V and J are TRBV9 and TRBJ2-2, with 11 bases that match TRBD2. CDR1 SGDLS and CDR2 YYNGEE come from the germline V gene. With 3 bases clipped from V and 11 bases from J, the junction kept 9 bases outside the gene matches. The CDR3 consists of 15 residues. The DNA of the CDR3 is TGTGCCAGCAGCGCGGGACTAGCGGAGAGATTAGAGCTGTTTTTT. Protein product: CASSAGLAERLELFF.

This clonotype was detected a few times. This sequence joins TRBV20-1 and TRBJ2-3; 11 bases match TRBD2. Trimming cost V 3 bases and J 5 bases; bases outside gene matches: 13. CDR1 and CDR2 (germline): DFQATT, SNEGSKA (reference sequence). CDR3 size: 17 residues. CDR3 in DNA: TGCAGTGCTAGTTTGGCGATTAGCGGGAGGGGAGGAGATACGCAGTATTTT. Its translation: CSASLAISGRGGDTQYF.

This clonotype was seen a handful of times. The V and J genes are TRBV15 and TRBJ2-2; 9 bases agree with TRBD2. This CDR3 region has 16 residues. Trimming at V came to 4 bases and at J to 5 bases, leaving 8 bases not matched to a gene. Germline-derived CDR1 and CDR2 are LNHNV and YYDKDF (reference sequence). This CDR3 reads CATSKLAGVGTGELFF. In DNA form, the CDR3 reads TGTGCCACCAGCAAACTAGCGGGCGTGGGGACCGGGGAGCTGTTTTTT.

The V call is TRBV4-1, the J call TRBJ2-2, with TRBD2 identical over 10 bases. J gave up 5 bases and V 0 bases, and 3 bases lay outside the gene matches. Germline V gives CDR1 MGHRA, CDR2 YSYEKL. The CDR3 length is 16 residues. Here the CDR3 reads CASSQDRTSGTGELFF. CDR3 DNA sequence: TGCGCCAGCAGCCAAGATAGGACTAGCGGAACCGGGGAGCTGTTTTTT.

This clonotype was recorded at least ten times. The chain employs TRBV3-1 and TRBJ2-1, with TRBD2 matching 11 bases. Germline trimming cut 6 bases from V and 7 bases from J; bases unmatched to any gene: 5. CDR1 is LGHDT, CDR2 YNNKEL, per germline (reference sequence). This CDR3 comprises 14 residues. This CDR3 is CASSLAGGPNEQFF. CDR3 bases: TGTGCCAGCAGTTTAGCGGGGGGGCCGAATGAGCAGTTCTTC.

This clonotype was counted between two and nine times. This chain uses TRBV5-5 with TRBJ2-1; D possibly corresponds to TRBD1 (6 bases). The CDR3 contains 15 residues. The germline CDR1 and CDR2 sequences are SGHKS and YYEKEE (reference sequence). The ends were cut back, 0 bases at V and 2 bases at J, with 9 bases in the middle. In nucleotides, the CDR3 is TGTGCCAGCAGCTTGGGGGGGCCCCCCTACAATGAGCAGTTCTTC. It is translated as CASSLGGPPYNEQFF.

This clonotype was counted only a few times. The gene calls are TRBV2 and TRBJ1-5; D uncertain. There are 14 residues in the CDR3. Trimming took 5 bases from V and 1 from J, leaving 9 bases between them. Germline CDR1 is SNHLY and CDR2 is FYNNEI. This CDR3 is CASSSQLSNQPQHF. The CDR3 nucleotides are TGTGCCAGCAGTTCACAATTAAGCAATCAGCCCCAGCATTTT. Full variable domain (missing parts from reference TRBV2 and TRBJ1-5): EPEVTQTPSHQVTQMGQEVILRCVPISNHLYFYWYRQILGQKVEFLVSFYNNEISEKSEIFDDQFSVERPDGSNFTLKIRSTKLEDSAMYFCASSSQLSNQPQHFGDGTRLSIL.

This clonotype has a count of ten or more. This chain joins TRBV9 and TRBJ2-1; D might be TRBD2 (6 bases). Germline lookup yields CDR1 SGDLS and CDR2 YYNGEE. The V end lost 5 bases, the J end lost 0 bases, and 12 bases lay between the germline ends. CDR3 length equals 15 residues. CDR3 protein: CASSDGGDSYNEQFF. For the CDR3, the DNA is TGTGCCAGCAGTGACGGCGGGGACTCCTACAATGAGCAGTTCTTC. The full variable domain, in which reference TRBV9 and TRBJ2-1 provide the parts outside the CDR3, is DSGVTQTPKHLITATGQRVTLRCSPRSGDLSVYWYQQSLDQGLQFLIQYYNGEERAKGNILERFSAQQFPDLHSELNLSSLELGDSALYFCASSDGGDSYNEQFFGPGTRLTVL.

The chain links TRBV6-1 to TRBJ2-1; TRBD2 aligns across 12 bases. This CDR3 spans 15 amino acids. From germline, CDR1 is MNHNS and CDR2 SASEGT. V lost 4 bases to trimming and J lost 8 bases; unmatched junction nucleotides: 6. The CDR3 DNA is TGTGCCAGCAGTGGACTAGCGGGAGTAGGCGATGAGCAGTTCTTC. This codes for CASSGLAGVGDEQFF.

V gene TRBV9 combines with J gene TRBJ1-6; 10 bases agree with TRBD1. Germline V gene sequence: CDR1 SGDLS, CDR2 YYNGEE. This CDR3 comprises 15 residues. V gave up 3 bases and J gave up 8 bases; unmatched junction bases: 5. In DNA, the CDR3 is TGTGCCAGCAGCGGACAGGGGGCGGGTGATTCACCCCTCCACTTT. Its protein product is CASSGQGAGDSPLHF.

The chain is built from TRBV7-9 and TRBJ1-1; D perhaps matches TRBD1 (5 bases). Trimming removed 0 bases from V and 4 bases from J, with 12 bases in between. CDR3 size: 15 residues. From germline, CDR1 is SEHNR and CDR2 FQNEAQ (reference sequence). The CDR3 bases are TGTGCCAGCAGCTTAGCGCAGGGAGATAGCACTGAAGCTTTCTTT. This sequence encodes CASSLAQGDSTEAFF.

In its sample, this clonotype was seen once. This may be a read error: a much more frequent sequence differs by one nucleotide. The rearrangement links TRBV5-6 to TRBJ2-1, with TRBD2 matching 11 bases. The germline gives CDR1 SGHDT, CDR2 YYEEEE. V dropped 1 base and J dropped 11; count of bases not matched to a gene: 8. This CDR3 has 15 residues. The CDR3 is CASSLLAGGYHKQFF. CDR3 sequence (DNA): TGTGCCAGCAGCTTGCTAGCGGGGGGCTATCATAAGCAGTTCTTC.

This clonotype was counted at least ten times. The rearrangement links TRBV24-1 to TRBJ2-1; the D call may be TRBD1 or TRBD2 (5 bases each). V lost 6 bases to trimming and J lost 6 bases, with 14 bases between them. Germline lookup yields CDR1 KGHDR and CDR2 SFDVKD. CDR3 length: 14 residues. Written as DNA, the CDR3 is TGTGCCACCAGTAATATCGGGGCATCCAATGAGCAGTTCTTC. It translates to CATSNIGASNEQFF.

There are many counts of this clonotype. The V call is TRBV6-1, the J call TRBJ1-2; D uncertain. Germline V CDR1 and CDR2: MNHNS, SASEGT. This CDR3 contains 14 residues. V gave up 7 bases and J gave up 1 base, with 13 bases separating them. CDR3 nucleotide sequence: TGTGCCAGCACCGGTTTTCCTCTTAACTATGGCTACACCTTC. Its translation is CASTGFPLNYGYTF.

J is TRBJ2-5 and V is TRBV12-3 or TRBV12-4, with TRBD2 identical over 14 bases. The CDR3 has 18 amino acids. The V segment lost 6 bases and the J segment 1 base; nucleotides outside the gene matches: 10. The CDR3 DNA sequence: TGTGCCAGCAGGACGACTAGCGGGAGGGCAGGGGGCCAAGAGACCCAGTACTTC. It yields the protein CASRTTSGRAGGQETQYF.

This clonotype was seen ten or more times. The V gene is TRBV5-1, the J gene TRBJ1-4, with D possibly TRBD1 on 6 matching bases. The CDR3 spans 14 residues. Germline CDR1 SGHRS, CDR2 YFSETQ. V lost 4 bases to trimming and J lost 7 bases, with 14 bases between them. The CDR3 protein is CASSRGGAGEKLFF. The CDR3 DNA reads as TGCGCCAGCAGCCGAGGGGGGGCAGGTGAAAAACTGTTTTTT.

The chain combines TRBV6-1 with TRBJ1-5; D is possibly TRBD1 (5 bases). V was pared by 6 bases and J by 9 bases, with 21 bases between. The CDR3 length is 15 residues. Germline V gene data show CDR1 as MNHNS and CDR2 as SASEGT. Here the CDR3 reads CASSPTRQSGMPQHF. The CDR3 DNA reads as TGTGCCAGCAGCCCTACCCGACAGTCTGGGATGCCCCAGCATTTT.

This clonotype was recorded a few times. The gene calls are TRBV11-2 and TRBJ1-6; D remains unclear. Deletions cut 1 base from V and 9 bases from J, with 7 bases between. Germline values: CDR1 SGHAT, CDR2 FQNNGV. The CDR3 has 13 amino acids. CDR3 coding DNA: TGTGCCAGCAGCTTAGGGGGATTTTCACCCCTCCACTTT. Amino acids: CASSLGGFSPLHF.

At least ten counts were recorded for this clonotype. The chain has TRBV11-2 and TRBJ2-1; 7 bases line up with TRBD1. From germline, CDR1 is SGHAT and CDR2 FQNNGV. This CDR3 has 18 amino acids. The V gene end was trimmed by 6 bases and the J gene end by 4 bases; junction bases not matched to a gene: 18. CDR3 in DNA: TGTGCCAGCAGATCGATAGGCGTCGTAGGGGGACAGTACAATGAGCAGTTCTTC. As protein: CASRSIGVVGGQYNEQFF.

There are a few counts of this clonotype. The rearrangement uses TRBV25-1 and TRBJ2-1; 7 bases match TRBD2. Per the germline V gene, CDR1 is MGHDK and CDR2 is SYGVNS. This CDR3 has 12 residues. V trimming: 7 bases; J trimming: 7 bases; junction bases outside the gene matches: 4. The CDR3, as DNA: TGTGCCAGCACTGGGGGACTAAATGAGCAGTTCTTC. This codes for CASTGGLNEQFF.

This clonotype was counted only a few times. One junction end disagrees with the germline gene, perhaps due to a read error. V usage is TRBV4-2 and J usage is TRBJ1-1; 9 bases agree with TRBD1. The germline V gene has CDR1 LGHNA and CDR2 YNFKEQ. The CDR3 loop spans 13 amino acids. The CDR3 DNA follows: TGTGCCAGCATCCAACAGGGGGCCACTGAAGCTTTCTTT. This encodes CASIQQGATEAFF.

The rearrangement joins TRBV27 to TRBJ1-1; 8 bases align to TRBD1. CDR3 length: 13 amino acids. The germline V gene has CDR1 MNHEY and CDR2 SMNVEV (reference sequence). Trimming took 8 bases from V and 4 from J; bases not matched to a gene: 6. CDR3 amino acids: CASRTGGFTEAFF. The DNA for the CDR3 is TGTGCCAGCCGAACAGGGGGTTTCACTGAAGCTTTCTTT.